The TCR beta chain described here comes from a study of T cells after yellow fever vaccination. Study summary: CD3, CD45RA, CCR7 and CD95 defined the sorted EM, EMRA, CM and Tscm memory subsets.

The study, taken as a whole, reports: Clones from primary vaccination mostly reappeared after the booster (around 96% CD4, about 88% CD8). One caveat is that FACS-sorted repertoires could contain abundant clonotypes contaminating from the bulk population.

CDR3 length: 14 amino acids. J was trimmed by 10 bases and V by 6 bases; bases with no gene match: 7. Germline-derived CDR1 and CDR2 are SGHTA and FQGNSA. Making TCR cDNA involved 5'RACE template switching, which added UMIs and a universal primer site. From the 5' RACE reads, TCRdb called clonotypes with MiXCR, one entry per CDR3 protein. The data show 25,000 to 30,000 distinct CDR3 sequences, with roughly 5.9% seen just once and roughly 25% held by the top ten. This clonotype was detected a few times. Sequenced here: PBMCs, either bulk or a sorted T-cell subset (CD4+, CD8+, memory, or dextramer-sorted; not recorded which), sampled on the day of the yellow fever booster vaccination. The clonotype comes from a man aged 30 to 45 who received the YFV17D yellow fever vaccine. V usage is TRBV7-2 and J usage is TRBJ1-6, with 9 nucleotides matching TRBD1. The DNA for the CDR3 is TGTGCCAGCAGACCGGGACAGGGATACTCACCCCTCCACTTT. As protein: CASRPGQGYSPLHF.